Following are 31 T cell receptor beta chains from one sample sequenced in a study of T cells in Graves' hyperthyroidism and ophthalmopathy (dated by TCRdb to the late 2010s). Libraries were prepared through multiplex PCR. This sample was sequenced with an Illumina HiSeq 2000. Amplification of TCR beta CDR3 regions was carried out from RNA transcripts. For the first round of RT-PCR on the TCR CDR3, the HTBI primer set was used together with the Qiagen OneStep RT-PCR kit. Through fastp at Q25 and MiXCR, TCRdb rebuilt clones from the public reads, retaining in-frame beta chains. Identical CDR3 protein sequences are pooled into one entry, listed with their most common genes and DNA. This sample is represented by 490,000 or so distinct CDR3 sequences; 20% to 25% of them were singletons. Together, the top ten hold about 53% of the sample. The sample consisted of blood. Source of these receptors: a woman in her seventies with Graves' ophthalmopathy.

This clonotype was detected many times. The chain couples TRBV29-1 to TRBJ2-7; D ambiguous. The V end was cut by 6 bases, the J end by 8 bases, with 11 bases between. The germline V gene has CDR1 SQVTM and CDR2 ANQGSEA. This CDR3 region has 10 residues. CDR3 protein: CSVKDQKQYF. CDR3 nucleotides: TGCAGCGTGAAGGACCAGAAGCAGTACTTC.

The J gene is TRBJ2-7, the V gene TRBV12-3 or TRBV12-4, with D perhaps assigned TRBD1 or TRBD2 (5 bases each). Trimming left V 3 bases short and J 5 bases short, with 14 bases between. The CDR3 totals 14 residues. The CDR3 spells CASSLFRDLHEQYF. CDR3 coding DNA: TGTGCCAGCAGTTTGTTCCGGGACCTCCACGAGCAGTACTTC.

This clonotype was detected many times. The DNA of the CDR3 is TGTGCCAGCAGCCTTAGTATCCGGGAGACCCAGTACTTC. Amino acid sequence: CASSLSIRETQYF. The chain recombines TRBV11-1 with TRBJ2-5; D is ambiguous. Between the trimmed V and J ends, which lost 5 bases and 5 bases, there was a span of 12 bases. Looked up from germline, CDR1 is SGHAT and CDR2 is FQDESV (reference sequence). The CDR3 runs 13 residues.

The V gene is TRBV6-2 or TRBV6-3, the J gene TRBJ2-2, with 14 nucleotides matching TRBD2. V lost 8 bases to trimming and J lost 0 bases; unmatched junction nucleotides: 11. Germline values: CDR1 MNHEY, CDR2 SVGEGT. CDR3 length: 19 residues. Written as DNA, the CDR3 is TGTGCCAGCGGAGGACTAGCGGGAGGAGCTTACGCGAACACCGGGGAGCTGTTTTTT. This encodes CASGGLAGGAYANTGELFF.

This chain links TRBV20-1 with TRBJ2-1; 7 bases map to TRBD1. This CDR3 is 15 amino acids long. V gave up 0 bases and J gave up 5 bases; unmatched junction bases: 7. The germline V gene has CDR1 DFQATT and CDR2 SNEGSKA (reference sequence). For the CDR3, the DNA is TGCAGTGCTAGAGAAACCGGGACAGAGAACAATGAGCAGTTCTTC. Translating it yields CSARETGTENNEQFF.

A note on this clonotype: One junction end disagrees with the germline gene, perhaps due to a read error. The chain has TRBV5-1 and TRBJ2-2, with a possible D match to TRBD2 (5 bases). CDR3 size: 14 residues. Germline loops: CDR1 SGHRS, CDR2 YFSETQ. CDR3 sequence reads: CAGSGDANTGELFF. For the CDR3, the DNA is TGCGCCGGCAGCGGAGACGCGAACACCGGGGAGCTGTTTTTT.

This clonotype was seen a few times. V gene TRBV19 combines with J gene TRBJ1-1, with D perhaps TRBD1 (6 bases). The CDR3 covers 15 residues. V was cut by 0 bases and J by 7 bases, with 15 bases left in between. CDR1 and CDR2 (germline): LNHDA, SQIVND (reference sequence). In DNA, the CDR3 is TGTGCCAGTAGTATAGATCCGGGGGCGATATATGAAGCTTTCTTT. This sequence encodes CASSIDPGAIYEAFF.

There are many counts of this clonotype. The chain carries TRBV28 and TRBJ1-1; TRBD1 agrees at 10 bases. The V segment lost 6 bases and the J segment 4 bases; nucleotides outside the gene matches: 8. The CDR3 totals 15 residues. Per germline, CDR1 MDHEN and CDR2 SYDVKM. Written as DNA, the CDR3 is TGTGCCAGCAGGTCTGACAGGGGGCGCAGCACTGAAGCTTTCTTT. Translation: CASRSDRGRSTEAFF.

This clonotype was seen ten or more times. The rearrangement uses TRBV28 and TRBJ1-1, with TRBD1 matching over 9 bases. This CDR3 has 14 amino acids. Germline V gene sequence: CDR1 MDHEN, CDR2 SYDVKM. The V segment lost 2 bases and the J segment 10 bases; nucleotides outside the gene matches: 8. CDR3 sequence reads: CASSLSYRGQGAFF. The CDR3 DNA follows: TGTGCCAGCAGTTTAAGCTACAGGGGACAGGGAGCTTTCTTT.

This clonotype occurred a few times. The rearrangement links TRBV19 to TRBJ1-5, with TRBD1 as a possible D gene (5 bases). The CDR3 has 11 residues. From germline, CDR1 is LNHDA and CDR2 SQIVND (reference sequence). Trimming removed 8 bases at V and 5 bases at J, with 7 bases between. The chain's CDR3 is CASGRDQPQHF. In DNA, the CDR3 is TGTGCCAGTGGCAGGGATCAGCCCCAGCATTTT.

This clonotype was observed many times. One end of the junction does not line up with germline, which may come from a read error. J is TRBJ1-1 and V is TRBV5-1, with unresolved D. CDR1 is SGHRS, CDR2 YFSETQ, per germline. This CDR3 is built from 12 residues. The DNA for the CDR3 is TGTGCCAGCAGCCACGGGAACACTGAAGCTTTCTTT. It codes for CASSHGNTEAFF.

This clonotype appeared many times. The V call is TRBV11-2, the J call TRBJ2-1; TRBD2 matches 14 bases. Per the germline V gene, CDR1 is SGHAT and CDR2 is FQNNGV. Trimming removed 4 bases from V and 4 bases from J; junction bases left unmatched: 6. The CDR3 consists of 17 residues. The CDR3 region is CASSSLGTSGGYNEQFF. As DNA, the CDR3 is TGTGCCAGCAGCTCGCTCGGGACTAGCGGGGGTTACAATGAGCAGTTCTTC.

At least ten counts were recorded for this clonotype. V gene TRBV28 combines with J gene TRBJ1-2; D call uncertain. Germline lookup yields CDR1 MDHEN and CDR2 SYDVKM. The CDR3 has 12 residues. CDR3 loop: CATKEQNYGYTF. CDR3 bases: TGTGCTACTAAGGAGCAAAACTATGGCTACACCTTC.

The chain combines TRBV12-3 or TRBV12-4 with TRBJ1-6, with D perhaps TRBD1 (5 bases). Trimming removed 2 bases at V and 7 bases at J, with 9 bases between. The CDR3 is 14 amino acids. CDR3: CASSLQGGNSPLHF. The CDR3 DNA reads TGTGCCAGCAGTTTACAGGGTGGCAATTCACCCCTCCACTTT.

About this clonotype: A read error may account for a junction end that differs from germline. V gene TRBV7-8 combines with J gene TRBJ2-1; TRBD2 is a possible D gene (7 bases). There are 15 residues in the CDR3. CDR1 and CDR2 (germline): SGHVS, FQNEAQ. CDR3 sequence: CASNLGGVSYNEQFF. CDR3 in DNA: TGTGCCAGCAACTTAGGGGGGGTCTCCTACAATGAGCAGTTCTTC.

The CDR3: CASRLADPDTQYF. CDR3 DNA sequence: TGCGCCAGCAGGCTAGCCGACCCAGATACGCAGTATTTT. The V gene is TRBV5-1, the J gene TRBJ2-3; possible D gene TRBD2, 5 bases. The CDR3 totals 13 residues. The germline CDR1 and CDR2 sequences are SGHRS and YFSETQ. Trimming took off 5 bases at V and 4 bases at J, with 11 bases between the two ends.

This clonotype appeared once. The CDR3 here is CAISESPGSGYEQYF. Here the CDR3 DNA reads TGTGCCATCAGTGAGTCACCCGGCTCCGGCTACGAGCAGTACTTC. V and J are TRBV10-3 and TRBJ2-7; D gene unclear. V was pared by 0 bases and J by 3 bases, with 12 bases between. The V gene's germline CDR1 is ENHRY and CDR2 SYGVKD. The CDR3 runs to 15 residues.

The V call is TRBV6-1, the J call TRBJ1-5; D perhaps matches TRBD1 (6 bases). The germline V gene has CDR1 MNHNS and CDR2 SASEGT. This CDR3 comprises 14 residues. V gave up 6 bases and J gave up 5 bases, with 14 bases separating them. CDR3: CASRGQPIYQPQHF. The CDR3 nucleotides read TGTGCCAGCAGGGGACAACCGATATATCAGCCCCAGCATTTT.

This clonotype was counted a few times. The chain combines TRBV27 with TRBJ2-5; no definite D call. From germline, CDR1 is MNHEY and CDR2 SMNVEV (reference sequence). CDR3 length equals 12 residues. Trimming took off 3 bases at V and 4 bases at J, with 6 bases between the two ends. Written as DNA, the CDR3 is TGTGCCAGCAGTTTTACGGGAGAGACCCAGTACTTC. It translates to CASSFTGETQYF.

This chain links TRBV24-1 with TRBJ1-5, with 9 bases lining up with TRBD1. The germline V gene encodes CDR1 KGHDR and CDR2 SFDVKD. J was trimmed by 4 bases and V by 5 bases; bases with no gene match: 2. CDR3 length: 14 residues. The CDR3 sequence: CATSGTGENQPQHF. The CDR3 region has the DNA TGTGCCACCAGTGGGACAGGGGAAAATCAGCCCCAGCATTTT.

Note on this clonotype: A much larger clone differs from this one at a single base, so this may be a read error. The gene calls are TRBV19 and TRBJ2-1; 12 nucleotides align to TRBD2. The germline V gene encodes CDR1 LNHDA and CDR2 SQIVND (reference sequence). The ends lost 3 bases at V and 6 bases at J; junction bases unmatched: 3. The CDR3 consists of 15 residues. The CDR3 spells CASSITGLAGNEQFF. DNA of the CDR3: TGTGCCAGTAGTATCACGGGACTAGCGGGCAATGAGCAGTTCTTC.

This clonotype was seen more than once but under ten times. V and J are TRBV5-1 and TRBJ2-3, with D unresolved. The CDR3 covers 14 residues. Looked up from germline, CDR1 is SGHRS and CDR2 is YFSETQ. The ends were cut back, 0 bases at V and 6 bases at J, with 11 bases in the middle. This chain's CDR3 is CASSLGKSWDTQYF. The CDR3 region has the DNA TGCGCCAGCAGCTTGGGGAAATCCTGGGATACGCAGTATTTT. Full variable domain (remainder filled in from reference TRBV5-1 and TRBJ2-3): KAGVTQTPRYLIKTRGQQVTLSCSPISGHRSVSWYQQTPGQGLQFLFEYFSETQRNKGNFPGRFSGRQFSNSRSEMNVSTLELGDSALYLCASSLGKSWDTQYFGPGTRLTVL.

This clonotype was recorded at least ten times. The CDR3 spells CASSLTWSSGNTIYF. CDR3 sequence (DNA): TGTGCCAGCAGTCTTACATGGAGCTCTGGAAACACCATATATTTT. This chain joins TRBV27 and TRBJ1-3; D remains ambiguous. Germline CDR1 and CDR2: MNHEY and SMNVEV (reference sequence). V was trimmed by 5 bases and J by 0 bases, leaving 11 bases between them. This CDR3 has 15 residues.

This clonotype was picked up many times. This sequence joins TRBV7-9 and TRBJ2-1, with D perhaps given as TRBD1 or TRBD2 (6 bases each). The CDR3 is 13 amino acids. The V end was cut by 5 bases, the J end by 6 bases, with 11 bases between. Germline assignment: CDR1 SEHNR and CDR2 FQNEAQ (reference sequence). The CDR3 nucleotides are TGTGCCAGCAGCCTGGAGGGGGGCAATGAGCAGTTCTTC. It encodes CASSLEGGNEQFF.

This clonotype was seen more than once but under ten times. The chain is built from TRBV20-1 and TRBJ2-1, with TRBD1 matching over 12 bases. Germline lookup yields CDR1 DFQATT and CDR2 SNEGSKA (reference sequence). CDR3 length: 13 residues. V dropped 7 bases and J dropped 3; count of bases not matched to a gene: 1. CDR3 in amino acids: CSGDRGLYNEQFF. In DNA, the CDR3 is TGCAGTGGGGACAGGGGGCTCTACAATGAGCAGTTCTTC.

This clonotype was observed a handful of times. The rearrangement uses TRBV18 and TRBJ2-3; no definite D call. The CDR3 loop spans 12 amino acids. V was clipped by 3 bases and J by 10 bases, with 11 bases between them. The germline V gene encodes CDR1 KGHSH and CDR2 LQKENI. CDR3 region: CASSPNLLPQYF. The CDR3 region has the DNA TGTGCCAGCTCACCGAACTTACTACCGCAGTATTTT. Based on the CDR3 plus reference TRBV18 and TRBJ2-3, the full variable domain is NAGVMQNPRHLVRRRGQEARLRCSPMKGHSHVYWYRQLPEEGLKFMVYLQKENIIDESGMPKERFSAEFPKEGPSILRIQQVVRGDSAAYFCASSPNLLPQYFGPGTRLTVL.

This clonotype was seen many times. V gene TRBV11-2 combines with J gene TRBJ2-1; 8 nucleotides line up with TRBD2. This CDR3 has 14 residues. The V and J ends lost 3 bases and 9 bases, in that order; junction bases with no gene match: 7. CDR1 is SGHAT, CDR2 FQNNGV, per germline. CDR3 DNA sequence: TGTGCCAGCAGCTTTAATAGCGGGGTCCGTGAGCAGTTCTTC. Encoded protein: CASSFNSGVREQFF.

About this clonotype itself: One junction end disagrees with the germline gene, perhaps due to a read error. The V gene is TRBV5-1, the J gene TRBJ1-1, with 11 bases that match TRBD1. CDR1 and CDR2 (germline): SGHRS, YFSETQ. The CDR3 loop spans 16 amino acids. The CDR3 nucleotides are TGCGCCAGCACCTTGGGGACAGGGGGTATGAACACTGAAGCTTTCTTT. Translating it yields CASTLGTGGMNTEAFF.

This clonotype was detected only once. This sequence joins TRBV9 and TRBJ1-2, with TRBD1 matching 8 bases. Germline CDR1 and CDR2: SGDLS and YYNGEE. V lost 3 bases to trimming and J lost 6 bases; unmatched junction nucleotides: 4. The CDR3 consists of 13 residues. CDR3 sequence (DNA): TGTGCCAGCAGCGGAACAGGGGGAGATGGCTACACCTTC. Translating gives CASSGTGGDGYTF. Combining the CDR3 with reference TRBV9 and TRBJ1-2 gives the whole variable domain DSGVTQTPKHLITATGQRVTLRCSPRSGDLSVYWYQQSLDQGLQFLIQYYNGEERAKGNILERFSAQQFPDLHSELNLSSLELGDSALYFCASSGTGGDGYTFGSGTRLTVV.

The rearrangement joins TRBV18 to TRBJ2-7; tentative D call: TRBD2 (6 bases). Trimming cost V 3 bases and J 3 bases, with 12 bases left between them. The V gene's germline CDR1 is KGHSH and CDR2 LQKENI. The CDR3 sequence is 14 residues long. CDR3 sequence: CASSPPGLHYEQYF. The CDR3, as DNA: TGTGCCAGCTCACCTCCGGGACTGCACTACGAGCAGTACTTC.

This clonotype was detected ten times or more. This rearrangement joins TRBV7-3 to TRBJ1-1; D is perhaps TRBD1 (6 bases). Germline V gives CDR1 SGHTA, CDR2 FQGTGA. Deletions cut 5 bases from V and 5 bases from J, with 21 bases between. CDR3 size: 16 residues. CDR3 sequence (DNA): TGTGCCAGCAGCGGCACCCCGGGACATAGGGGGACTGAAGCTTTCTTT. Protein sequence: CASSGTPGHRGTEAFF.